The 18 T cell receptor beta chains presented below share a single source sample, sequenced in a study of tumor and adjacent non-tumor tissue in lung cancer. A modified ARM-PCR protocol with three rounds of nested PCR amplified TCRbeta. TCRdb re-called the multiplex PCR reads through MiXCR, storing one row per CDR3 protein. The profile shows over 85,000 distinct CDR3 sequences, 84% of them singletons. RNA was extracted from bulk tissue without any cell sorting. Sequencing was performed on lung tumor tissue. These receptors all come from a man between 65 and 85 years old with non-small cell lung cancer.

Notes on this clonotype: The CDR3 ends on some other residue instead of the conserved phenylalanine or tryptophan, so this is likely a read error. CDR3 sequence: CASSLKTGNTIYY. CDR3 nucleotides: TGCGCCAGTAGCTTAAAAACTGGAAACACCATATATTAT. The V call is TRBV4-3, the J call TRBJ1-3; D gene unclear. The CDR3 totals 13 residues. Trimming took off 9 bases at V and 2 bases at J, with 11 bases between the two ends. In germline, CDR1 is LGHNA, CDR2 YSLEER.

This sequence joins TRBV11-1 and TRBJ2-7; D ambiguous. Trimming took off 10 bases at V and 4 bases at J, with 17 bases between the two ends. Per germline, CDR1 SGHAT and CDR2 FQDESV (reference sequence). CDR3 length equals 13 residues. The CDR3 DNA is TGTGCCATTAGCTTGTTTGGTGGGTACGAGCAGTACTTC. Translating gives CAISLFGGYEQYF.

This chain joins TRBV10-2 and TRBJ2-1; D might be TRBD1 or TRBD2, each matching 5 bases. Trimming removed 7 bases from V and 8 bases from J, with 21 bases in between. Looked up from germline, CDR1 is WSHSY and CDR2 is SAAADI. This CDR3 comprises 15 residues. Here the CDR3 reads CASKSQGPSSHEQFF. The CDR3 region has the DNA TGCGCCAGCAAGTCCCAGGGACCTTCTTCTCATGAGCAGTTCTTC.

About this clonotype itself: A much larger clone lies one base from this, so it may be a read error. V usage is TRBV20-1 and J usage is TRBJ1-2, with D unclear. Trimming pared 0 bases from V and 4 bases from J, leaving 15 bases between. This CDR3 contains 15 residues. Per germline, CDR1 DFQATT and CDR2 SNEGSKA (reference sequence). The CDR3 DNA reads TGCAGTGCTAGAGATTTAGCTAGTACAACCTATGGCTACACCTTC. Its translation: CSARDLASTTYGYTF.

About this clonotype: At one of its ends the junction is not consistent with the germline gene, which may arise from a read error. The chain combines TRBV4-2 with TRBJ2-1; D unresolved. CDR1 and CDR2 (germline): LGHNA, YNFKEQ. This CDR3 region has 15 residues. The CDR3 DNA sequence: TGTGCCAGCAACCAAGGATCCTCTCAACACAATGAGCAGTTCTTC. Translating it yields CASNQGSSQHNEQFF.

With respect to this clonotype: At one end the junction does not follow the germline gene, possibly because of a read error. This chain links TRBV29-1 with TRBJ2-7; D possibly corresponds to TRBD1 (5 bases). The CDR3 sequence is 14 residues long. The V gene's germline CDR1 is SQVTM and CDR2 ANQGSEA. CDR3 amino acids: CSVDGLAGAYKQYF. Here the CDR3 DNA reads TGCAGCGTTGACGGATTAGCTGGGGCCTACAAGCAGTACTTC.

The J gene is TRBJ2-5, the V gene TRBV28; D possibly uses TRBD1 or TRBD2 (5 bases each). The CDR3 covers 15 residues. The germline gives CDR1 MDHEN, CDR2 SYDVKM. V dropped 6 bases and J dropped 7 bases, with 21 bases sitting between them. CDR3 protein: CASRTRLGTGGTQYF. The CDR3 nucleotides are TGTGCCAGCAGGACAAGGCTGGGGACGGGTGGGACCCAGTACTTC.

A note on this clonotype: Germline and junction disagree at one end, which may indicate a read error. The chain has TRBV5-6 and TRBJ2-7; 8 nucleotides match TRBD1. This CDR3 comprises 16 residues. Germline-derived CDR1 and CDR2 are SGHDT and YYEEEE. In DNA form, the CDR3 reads TGTGACAGCAGCTCTAACAGGGGGAACTCTAGGTACGAGCAGTACTTC. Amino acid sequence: CDSSSNRGNSRYEQYF.

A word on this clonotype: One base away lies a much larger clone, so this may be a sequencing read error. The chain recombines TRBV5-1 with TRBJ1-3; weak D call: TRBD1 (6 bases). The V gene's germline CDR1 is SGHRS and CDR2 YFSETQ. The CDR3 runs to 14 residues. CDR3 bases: TGCGCCAGAAGCTTGAGGACAGACGGAAACACCATATATTTT. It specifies CARSLRTDGNTIYF. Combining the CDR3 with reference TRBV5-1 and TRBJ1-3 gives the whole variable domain KAGVTQTPRYLIKTRGQQVTLSCSPISGHRSVSWYQQTPGQGLQFLFEYFSETQRNKGNFPGRFSGRQFSNSRSEMNVSTLELGDSALYLCARSLRTDGNTIYFGEGSWLTVV.

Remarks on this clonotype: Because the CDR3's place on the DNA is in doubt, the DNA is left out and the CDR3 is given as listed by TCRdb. CDR3 loop: CGVFGQGTKSEALF. The genes are TRBV29-1 and TRBJ1-1; the table gives TRBD1 as D, unverified against the DNA. The CDR3 comprises 14 residues, both ends counted. Germline CDR1 and CDR2: SQVTM and ANQGSEA.

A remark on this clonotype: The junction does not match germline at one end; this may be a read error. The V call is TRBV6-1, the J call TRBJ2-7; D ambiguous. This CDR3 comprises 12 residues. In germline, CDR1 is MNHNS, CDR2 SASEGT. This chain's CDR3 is CGSSFRSYEQYF. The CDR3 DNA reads TGTGGCAGCAGTTTTAGATCCTACGAGCAGTACTTC.

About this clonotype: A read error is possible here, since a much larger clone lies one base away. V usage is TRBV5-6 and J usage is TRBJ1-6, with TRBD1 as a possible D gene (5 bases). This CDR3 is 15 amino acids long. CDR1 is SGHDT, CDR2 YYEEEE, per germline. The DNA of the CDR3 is TGTACCAGCAGCCCGGTGACAGCGGGGGGATCACCCCTCCACTTT. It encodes CTSSPVTAGGSPLHF.

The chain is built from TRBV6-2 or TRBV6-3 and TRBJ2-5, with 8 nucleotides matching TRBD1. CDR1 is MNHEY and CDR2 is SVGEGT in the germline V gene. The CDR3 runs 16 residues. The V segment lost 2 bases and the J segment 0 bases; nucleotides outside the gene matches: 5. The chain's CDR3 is CASSYHGQGHQETQYF. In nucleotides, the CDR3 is TGTGCCAGCAGTTACCATGGACAGGGCCACCAAGAGACCCAGTACTTC.

Here the CDR3 DNA reads TGTGCCAGTAACCTAAGGACATCCGATAAACCTTTCTTT. Its translation: CASNLRTSDKPFF. The V call is TRBV11-2, the J call TRBJ1-1; D is perhaps TRBD1 (5 bases). Trimming removed 9 bases from V and 12 bases from J, with 23 bases in between. CDR3 size: 13 residues. Germline V CDR1 and CDR2: SGHAT, FQNNGV.

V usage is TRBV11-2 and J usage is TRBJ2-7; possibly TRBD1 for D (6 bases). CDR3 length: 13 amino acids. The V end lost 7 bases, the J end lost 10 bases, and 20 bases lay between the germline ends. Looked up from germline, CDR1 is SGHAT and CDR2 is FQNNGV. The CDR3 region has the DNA TGTGCCAGCACCCAATGGACAGAGCGCGAACAGTACTTC. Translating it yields CASTQWTEREQYF.

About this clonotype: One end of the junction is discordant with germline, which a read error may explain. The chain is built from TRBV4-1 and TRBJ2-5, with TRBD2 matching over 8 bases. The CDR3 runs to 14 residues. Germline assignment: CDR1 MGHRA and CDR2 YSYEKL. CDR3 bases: TGCGCCAGCAGCCGACAGCGGGGGCAGGAGACTCAGTACTTC. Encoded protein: CASSRQRGQETQYF.

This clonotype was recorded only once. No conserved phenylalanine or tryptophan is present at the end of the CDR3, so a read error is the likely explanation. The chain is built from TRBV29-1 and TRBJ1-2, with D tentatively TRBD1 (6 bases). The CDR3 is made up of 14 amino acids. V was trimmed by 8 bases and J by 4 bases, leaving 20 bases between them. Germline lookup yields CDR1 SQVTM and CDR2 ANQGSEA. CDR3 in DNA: TGCAGCATTGCACCAGGGGCATTAACCTATGGCTACACCCTC. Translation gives CSIAPGALTYGYTL.

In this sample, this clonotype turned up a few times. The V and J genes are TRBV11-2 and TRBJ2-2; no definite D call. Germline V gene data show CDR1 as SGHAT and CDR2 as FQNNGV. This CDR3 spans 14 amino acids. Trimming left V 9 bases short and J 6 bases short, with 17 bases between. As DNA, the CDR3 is TGTGCCAGTAGCCTGGTCAGTCAATCCGGGGAGCTGTTTTTT. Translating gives CASSLVSQSGELFF.